This passage covers 26 T cell receptor beta chains from one sample sequenced in a study of CD8 T cells in Susac syndrome. RNA was extracted with the RNeasy kit, and a quantity of roughly 0.5 to 1 ug was reverse transcribed using random hexamers. TCRdb recomputed calls from the immunoSEQ multiplex PCR reads with MiXCR, one row per CDR3 protein. The table has 110,000 to 150,000 distinct CDR3 sequences, approximately 93% seen once. Sample: CD8+ T cells from PBMCs. The receptors originated from a human donor in good health.

J is TRBJ2-7 and V is TRBV25-1, with 7 bases identical to TRBD2. Losses at the gene ends were 5 bases for V and 5 bases for J; bases not matched to a gene: 6. The CDR3 is made up of 13 amino acids. Germline values: CDR1 MGHDK, CDR2 SYGVNS. The CDR3: CASSRTAGDEQYF. In DNA form, the CDR3 reads TGTGCCAGCAGTCGGACCGCGGGGGACGAGCAGTACTTC.

This chain joins TRBV7-9 and TRBJ2-5; D may correspond to TRBD1 or TRBD2 (5 bases each). The CDR3 sequence is 13 residues long. Trimming left V 6 bases short and J 4 bases short, with 12 bases between. The germline gives CDR1 SEHNR, CDR2 FQNEAQ (reference sequence). The CDR3 nucleotides read TGTGCCAGCAGGGAGGACAACCGAGAGACCCAGTACTTC. It encodes CASREDNRETQYF.

The chain couples TRBV9 to TRBJ2-1; tentatively, D is TRBD1 or TRBD2 (5 bases each). The CDR3 is made up of 13 amino acids. V lost 0 bases to trimming and J lost 9 bases, with 10 bases between them. Germline values: CDR1 SGDLS, CDR2 YYNGEE. DNA of the CDR3: TGTGCCAGCAGCGTAGCTACGAGGGGTGAGCAGTTCTTC. Translated, it gives CASSVATRGEQFF.

The chain has TRBV20-1 and TRBJ2-7, with D possibly being TRBD1 (6 bases). Germline CDR1 is DFQATT and CDR2 is SNEGSKA (reference sequence). V lost 7 bases and J lost 4, with 14 bases in between. The CDR3 loop spans 12 amino acids. The chain's CDR3 is CSGWQGTYEQYF. The CDR3 DNA is TGCAGTGGTTGGCAGGGGACGTACGAGCAGTACTTC.

The table lists this clonotype with a count of one. J is TRBJ2-5 and V is TRBV27; 7 bases line up with TRBD2. This CDR3 contains 15 residues. Trimming cost V 1 base and J 5 bases; bases outside gene matches: 7. Germline CDR1 is MNHEY and CDR2 is SMNVEV (reference sequence). CDR3 nucleotides: TGTGCCAGCAGTTTATGGGCGGGAGCGATTGAGACCCAGTACTTC. Its translation: CASSLWAGAIETQYF.

The chain carries TRBV4-3 and TRBJ2-1, with D unresolved. The germline gives CDR1 LGHNA, CDR2 YSLEER. There are 17 residues in the CDR3. Between the trimmed V and J ends, which lost 2 bases and 1 base, there was a span of 15 bases. CDR3 sequence: CASSQTQTFTSYNEQFF. CDR3 nucleotides: TGCGCCAGCAGCCAAACCCAGACTTTCACATCCTACAATGAGCAGTTCTTC.

The V gene is TRBV20-1, the J gene TRBJ2-1, with D perhaps TRBD2 (5 bases). Germline values: CDR1 DFQATT, CDR2 SNEGSKA (reference sequence). The CDR3 length is 15 residues. V dropped 1 base and J dropped 1 base, with 11 bases sitting between them. Here the CDR3 reads CSARGAARSYNEQFF. The CDR3 DNA reads as TGCAGTGCTAGAGGAGCGGCTAGATCCTACAATGAGCAGTTCTTC.

The chain recombines TRBV7-9 with TRBJ1-2; D is unresolved. CDR3 length equals 14 residues. Germline V lookup: CDR1 SEHNR, CDR2 FQNEAQ (reference sequence). Trimming removed 0 bases at V and 4 bases at J, with 9 bases between. CDR3 sequence reads: CASSLALGRYGYTF. Here the CDR3 DNA reads TGTGCCAGCAGCTTAGCACTAGGTCGCTATGGCTACACCTTC.

The chain uses TRBV5-1 and TRBJ2-1, with TRBD2 matching 9 bases. Germline V lookup: CDR1 SGHRS, CDR2 YFSETQ. This CDR3 contains 14 residues. The ends lost 5 bases at V and 5 bases at J; junction bases unmatched: 5. Written as DNA, the CDR3 is TGCGCCAGCAGTGCGGGGGGGCTAAACAATGAGCAGTTCTTC. Its protein product is CASSAGGLNNEQFF.

The chain joins TRBV7-8 to TRBJ1-5, with D tentatively TRBD1 (5 bases). Germline lookup yields CDR1 SGHVS and CDR2 FQNEAQ. The CDR3 spans 15 residues. V was clipped by 0 bases and J by 3 bases, with 9 bases between them. The CDR3 protein is CASSLASGLNQPQHF. In nucleotides, the CDR3 is TGTGCCAGCAGCTTAGCGTCGGGGCTCAATCAGCCCCAGCATTTT.

The chain recombines TRBV7-3 with TRBJ2-3, with TRBD2 matching 7 bases. The germline gives CDR1 SGHTA, CDR2 FQGTGA. The CDR3 has 17 residues. Unmatched junction bases numbered 14, after V lost 5 bases and J lost 3 bases. The CDR3 protein is CASSQGPLTSPTDTQYF. CDR3 nucleotides: TGTGCCAGCAGCCAGGGTCCCCTGACTAGCCCGACAGATACGCAGTATTTT.

The chain couples TRBV15 to TRBJ2-5, with D maybe TRBD1 (5 bases). Germline CDR1 is LNHNV and CDR2 is YYDKDF (reference sequence). The V end was cut by 1 base, the J end by 5 bases, with 11 bases between. The CDR3 is made up of 14 amino acids. CDR3 amino acids: CATSRGLPGETQYF. In DNA form, the CDR3 reads TGTGCCACCAGCAGAGGACTGCCAGGGGAGACCCAGTACTTC.

This sequence joins TRBV9 and TRBJ2-1; D could derive from TRBD1 or TRBD2 (5 bases each). The germline gives CDR1 SGDLS, CDR2 YYNGEE. CDR3 length: 14 residues. V lost 4 bases and J lost 6, with 14 bases in between. The CDR3 loop is CASSSGAPGNEQFF. DNA of the CDR3: TGTGCCAGCAGCTCCGGGGCCCCGGGCAATGAGCAGTTCTTC. Together with reference TRBV9 and TRBJ2-1, the CDR3 gives the full variable domain: DSGVTQTPKHLITATGQRVTLRCSPRSGDLSVYWYQQSLDQGLQFLIQYYNGEERAKGNILERFSAQQFPDLHSELNLSSLELGDSALYFCASSSGAPGNEQFFGPGTRLTVL.

In this sample, this clonotype turned up once. V usage is TRBV5-1 and J usage is TRBJ2-2; unclear D gene. Trimming removed 0 bases from V and 3 bases from J, with 12 bases in between. There are 16 residues in the CDR3. Germline V gene lookup returns CDR1 SGHRS and CDR2 YFSETQ. The CDR3 DNA sequence: TGCGCCAGCAGCTTGGCTGGCTCTTATGACACCGGGGAGCTGTTTTTT. It translates to CASSLAGSYDTGELFF.

This clonotype was seen only once. CDR3 in DNA: TGCAGTGCTAGACCGACTAGCGGGACCTACAATGAGCAGTTCTTC. It translates to CSARPTSGTYNEQFF. The chain combines TRBV20-1 with TRBJ2-1; TRBD2 matches 11 bases. The CDR3 is 15 amino acids. J lost 2 bases, V lost 2 bases, and 2 bases had no gene match. Germline V lookup: CDR1 DFQATT, CDR2 SNEGSKA (reference sequence).

This clonotype was recorded only once. Its ends do not fully match the called genes, so a read error is possible. The chain is built from TRBV27 and TRBJ2-3; D is unresolved. Germline CDR1 and CDR2: MNHEY and SMNVEV (reference sequence). The CDR3 consists of 13 residues. The CDR3 coding sequence is TGTGCCGGCAGTTTATCCCGACTCGATACGCAGTATTTT. Translated: CAGSLSRLDTQYF.

V usage is TRBV29-1 and J usage is TRBJ2-2, with a weak D call TRBD1 (5 bases). V gave up 4 bases and J gave up 5 bases, with 8 bases separating them. Germline CDR1 SQVTM, CDR2 ANQGSEA. The CDR3 runs 12 residues. CDR3 amino acids: CSVVAGTGELFF. In nucleotides, the CDR3 is TGCAGCGTTGTAGCAGGGACCGGGGAGCTGTTTTTT.

This clonotype was seen once. The chain carries TRBV3-1 and TRBJ2-7; possibly TRBD2 for D (6 bases). The V gene's germline CDR1 is LGHDT and CDR2 YNNKEL (reference sequence). The CDR3 is 15 residues long. Between the trimmed V and J ends, which lost 1 base and 5 bases, there was a span of 15 bases. Written as DNA, the CDR3 is TGTGCCAGCAGCCAAGGGGGGACTCCCGGCCACGAGCAGTACTTC. It codes for CASSQGGTPGHEQYF.

This sequence joins TRBV29-1 and TRBJ2-1; 11 positions agree with TRBD2. With 3 bases clipped from V and 4 bases from J, the junction kept 2 bases outside the gene matches. The germline CDR1 and CDR2 sequences are SQVTM and ANQGSEA. This CDR3 spans 14 amino acids. Here the CDR3 reads CSVEGLAEYNEQFF. The CDR3 coding sequence is TGCAGCGTTGAGGGACTAGCGGAATACAATGAGCAGTTCTTC.

The rearrangement joins TRBV30 to TRBJ2-1; 15 bases match TRBD2. J gave up 15 bases and V 0 bases, and 9 bases lay outside the gene matches. The CDR3 loop spans 15 amino acids. Germline CDR1 and CDR2: GTSNPN and SVGIG (reference sequence). CDR3: CAWSVGLAGGPGGFF. CDR3 in DNA: TGTGCCTGGAGTGTTGGACTAGCGGGAGGGCCTGGTGGGTTCTTC.

V gene TRBV9 combines with J gene TRBJ2-5, with 10 bases that match TRBD2. The CDR3 runs to 15 residues. The junction had 2 bases not matched to a gene; V was cut back by 2 bases and J by 1 base. In germline, CDR1 is SGDLS, CDR2 YYNGEE. The CDR3 loop reads CASSVGLAVQETQYF. The CDR3, as DNA: TGTGCCAGCAGCGTCGGACTAGCGGTCCAAGAGACCCAGTACTTC.

The V call is TRBV4-3, the J call TRBJ2-7; D is undetermined. V lost 0 bases and J 2 bases, leaving 8 bases between the germline ends. This CDR3 has 14 residues. Germline V gives CDR1 LGHNA, CDR2 YSLEER. The CDR3 DNA follows: TGCGCCAGCAGCCAAGATTCGGAGACCTACGAGCAGTACTTC. This codes for CASSQDSETYEQYF.

The chain combines TRBV29-1 with TRBJ2-7, with unresolved D. This CDR3 is 13 amino acids long. Germline CDR1 SQVTM, CDR2 ANQGSEA. V gave up 4 bases and J gave up 3 bases, with 13 bases separating them. The CDR3 is CSVALSSNYEQYF. The CDR3 nucleotides read TGCAGCGTTGCCCTCAGCTCGAACTACGAGCAGTACTTC.

The chain couples TRBV12-3 or TRBV12-4 to TRBJ2-5; D not certain. The CDR3 contains 12 residues. V shed 1 base and J shed 7 bases, with 7 bases lying between them. The CDR3 loop reads CASSLELVTQYF. CDR3 sequence (DNA): TGTGCCAGCAGTTTAGAGCTTGTGACCCAGTACTTC.

The chain uses TRBV9 and TRBJ1-2; a weak D match, TRBD1 (6 bases). V was shortened by 0 bases and J by 7 bases, with 19 bases between the two germline ends. This CDR3 has 16 residues. Germline V lookup: CDR1 SGDLS, CDR2 YYNGEE. DNA of the CDR3: TGTGCCAGCAGCGTAGTACCTGGGGGCAAATTTATTGGCTACACCTTC. The encoded protein is CASSVVPGGKFIGYTF.

The chain employs TRBV20-1 and TRBJ2-7; a weak D match, TRBD1 (6 bases). The CDR3 loop spans 14 amino acids. CDR1 DFQATT and CDR2 SNEGSKA come from the germline V gene (reference sequence). V lost 3 bases and J 7 bases, leaving 19 bases between the germline ends. CDR3 sequence: CSASELGIGGEQYF. In nucleotides, the CDR3 is TGCAGTGCTAGTGAACTAGGTATAGGGGGTGAGCAGTACTTC.